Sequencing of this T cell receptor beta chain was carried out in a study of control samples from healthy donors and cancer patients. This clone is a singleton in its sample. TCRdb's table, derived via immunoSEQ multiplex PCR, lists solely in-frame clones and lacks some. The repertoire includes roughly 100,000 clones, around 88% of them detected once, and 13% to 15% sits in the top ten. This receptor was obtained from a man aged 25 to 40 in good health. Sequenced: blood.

The CDR3 nucleotides are TGTGCCAGCAGGGCAACTTTCGGGGGCAGCTACGAGCAGTACTTC. Translation: CASRATFGGSYEQYF. This chain joins TRBV6-5 and TRBJ2-7; D possibly matches TRBD1 or TRBD2 (6 bases each). The CDR3 is 15 residues long. V was pared by 6 bases and J by 3 bases, with 18 bases between. Germline CDR1 and CDR2: MNHEY and SVGAGI.